This T cell receptor (beta chain) was sequenced for a study of Graves' ophthalmopathy and Graves' hyperthyroidism. This CDR3 spans 13 amino acids. Germline V gene sequence: CDR1 MNHNS, CDR2 SASEGT. V dropped 5 bases and J dropped 4 bases, with 11 bases sitting between them. Study-level findings and limits: Among thyroid clonotypes expanded above 0.001 frequency, most also appeared in blood.

Amplification targeted the TCR beta CDR3 regions, with RNA transcripts as the source material. HTBI-primed first-round RT-PCR preceded second-round multiplex PCR. TCRdb passed the multiplex PCR reads through MiXCR, listing each CDR3 protein once. This sample yields 150,000 to 200,000 distinct CDR3 sequences, of which 35% to 50% are seen a single time; 8% to 10% belongs to the top ten. In the case of this clonotype: No antigen is known for it.

The material sequenced was peripheral blood. The receptor comes from a man between 25 and 39 years old with Graves' ophthalmopathy. The rearrangement joins TRBV6-1 to TRBJ1-1; the D is unclear. The DNA for the CDR3 is TGTGCCAGCAGTACGGTGGGTCTCACTGAAGCTTTCTTT. Residues: CASSTVGLTEAFF.